Given below is one T cell receptor beta chain in context. Its specificity is unknown. This sample was included in a study of T cell repertoires in cytomegalovirus infection. Overall study: Matching HLA type, along with CMV infection, was indicated by public TCR beta signatures.

V lost 2 bases to trimming and J lost 5 bases, with 6 bases between them. This CDR3 region has 13 residues. MiXCR, applied by TCRdb to the reads, yields one record per CDR3 protein. The repertoire holds just under 550,000 distinct CDR3 sequences, with more than 20% as singletons. General observations from the study: Cumulative public TCR beta family frequency identified CMV carriers with the relevant HLA.

Input material: PBMCs. V usage is TRBV12-3 or TRBV12-4 and J usage is TRBJ2-2, with D unresolved. This TCR derives from a human donor in good health (CMV status not recorded). Some clones in this sample may be carry-over from other donors' samples. This chain's CDR3 is CASSLKGTGELFF. CDR3 nucleotides: TGTGCCAGCAGTTTAAAGGGAACCGGGGAGCTGTTTTTT.